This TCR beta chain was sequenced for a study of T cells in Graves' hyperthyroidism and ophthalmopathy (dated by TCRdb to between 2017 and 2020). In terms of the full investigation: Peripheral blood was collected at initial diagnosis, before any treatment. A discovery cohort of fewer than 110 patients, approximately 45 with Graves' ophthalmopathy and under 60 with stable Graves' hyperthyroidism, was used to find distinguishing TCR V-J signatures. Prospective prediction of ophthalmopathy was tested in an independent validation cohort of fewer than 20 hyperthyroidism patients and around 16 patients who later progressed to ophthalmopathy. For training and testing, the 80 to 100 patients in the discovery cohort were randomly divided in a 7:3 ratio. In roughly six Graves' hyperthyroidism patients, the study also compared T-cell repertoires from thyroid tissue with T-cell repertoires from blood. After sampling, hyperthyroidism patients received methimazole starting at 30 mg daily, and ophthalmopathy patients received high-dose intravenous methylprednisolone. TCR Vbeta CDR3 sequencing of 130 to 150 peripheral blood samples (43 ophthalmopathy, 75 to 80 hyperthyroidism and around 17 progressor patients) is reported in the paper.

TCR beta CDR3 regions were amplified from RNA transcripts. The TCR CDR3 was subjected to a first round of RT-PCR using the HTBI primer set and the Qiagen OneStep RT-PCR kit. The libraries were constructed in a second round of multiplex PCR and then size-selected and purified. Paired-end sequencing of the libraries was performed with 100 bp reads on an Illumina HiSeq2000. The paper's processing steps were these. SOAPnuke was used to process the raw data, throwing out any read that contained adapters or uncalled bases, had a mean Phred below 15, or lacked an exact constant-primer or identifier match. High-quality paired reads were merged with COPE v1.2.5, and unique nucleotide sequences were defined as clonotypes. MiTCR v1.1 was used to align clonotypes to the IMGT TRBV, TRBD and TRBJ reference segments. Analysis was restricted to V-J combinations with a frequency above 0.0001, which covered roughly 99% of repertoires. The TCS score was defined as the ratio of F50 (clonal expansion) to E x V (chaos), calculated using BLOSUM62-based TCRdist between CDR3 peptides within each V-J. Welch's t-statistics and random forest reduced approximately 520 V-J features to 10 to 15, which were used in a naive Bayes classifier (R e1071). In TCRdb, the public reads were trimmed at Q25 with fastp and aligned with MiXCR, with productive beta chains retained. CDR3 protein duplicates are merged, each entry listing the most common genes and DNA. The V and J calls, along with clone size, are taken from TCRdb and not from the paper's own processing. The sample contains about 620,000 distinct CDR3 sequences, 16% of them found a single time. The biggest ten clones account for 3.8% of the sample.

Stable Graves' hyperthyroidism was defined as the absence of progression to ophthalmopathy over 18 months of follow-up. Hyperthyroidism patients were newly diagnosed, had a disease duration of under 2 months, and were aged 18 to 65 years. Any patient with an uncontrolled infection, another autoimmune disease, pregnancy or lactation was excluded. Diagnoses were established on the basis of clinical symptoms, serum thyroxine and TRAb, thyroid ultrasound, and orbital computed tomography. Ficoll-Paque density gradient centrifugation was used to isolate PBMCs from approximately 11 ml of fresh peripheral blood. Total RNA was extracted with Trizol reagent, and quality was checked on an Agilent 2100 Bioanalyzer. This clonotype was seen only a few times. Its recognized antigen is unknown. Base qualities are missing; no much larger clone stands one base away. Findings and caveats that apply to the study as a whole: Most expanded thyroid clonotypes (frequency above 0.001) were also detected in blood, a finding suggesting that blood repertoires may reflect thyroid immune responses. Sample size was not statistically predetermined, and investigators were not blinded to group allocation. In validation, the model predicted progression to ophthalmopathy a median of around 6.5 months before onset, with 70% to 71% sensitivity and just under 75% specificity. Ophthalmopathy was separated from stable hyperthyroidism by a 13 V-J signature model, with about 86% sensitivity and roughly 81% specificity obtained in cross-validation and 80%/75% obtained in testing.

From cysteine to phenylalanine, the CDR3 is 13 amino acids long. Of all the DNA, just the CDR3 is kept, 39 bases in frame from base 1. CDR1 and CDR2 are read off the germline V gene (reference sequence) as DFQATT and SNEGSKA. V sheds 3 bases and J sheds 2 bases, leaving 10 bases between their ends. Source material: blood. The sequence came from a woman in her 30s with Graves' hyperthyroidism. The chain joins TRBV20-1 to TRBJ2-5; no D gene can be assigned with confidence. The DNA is TGCAGTGCTAGCCCCATCGCACAAGAGACCCAGTACTTC. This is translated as CSASPIAQETQYF.